This TCR beta chain was captured in a study of T cells in Graves' hyperthyroidism and ophthalmopathy. Amplified TCR beta CDR3 regions derived from RNA transcripts. TCR CDR3 underwent first-round RT-PCR with the HTBI primer set. TCRdb reprocessed the multiplex PCR reads with MiXCR, giving one entry per CDR3 protein. Of some 180,000 distinct CDR3 sequences in the sample, over 15% were seen once. The CDR3 runs to 16 residues. The V segment lost 4 bases and the J segment 1 base; nucleotides outside the gene matches: 3. In germline, CDR1 is MNHNS, CDR2 SASEGT. The table lists this clonotype with many counts.

Specimen: blood. This chain connects TRBV6-1 to TRBJ1-3, with 11 positions matching TRBD1. The sequence was collected from a woman in her fifties or sixties with Graves' hyperthyroidism. CDR3: CASSAGTGGSGNTIYF. CDR3 nucleotides: TGTGCCAGCAGTGCCGGGACAGGGGGTTCTGGAAACACCATATATTTT.